The 18 T cell receptor beta chains given below trace back to one sample, sequenced in a study of cytomegalovirus exposure and HLA in healthy donors. Primers included in the PCR were 60 Vbeta and 13 Jbeta primers. Sequencing was performed with immunoSEQ multiplex PCR; in TCRdb, only in-frame clones are kept and a portion is missing. The repertoire holds about 82,000 clones, with around 82% as singletons. The sequenced sample consisted of PBMCs. These receptor sequences come from a man between 50 and 59 years old in good health and CMV-seronegative.

The count of this clone is one. V gene TRBV5-4 combines with J gene TRBJ2-3, with D perhaps TRBD1 (6 bases). The germline gives CDR1 SGHNT, CDR2 YYREEE (reference sequence). The length of the CDR3 is 19 residues. Trimming removed 0 bases from V and 0 bases from J, with 20 bases in between. CDR3 bases: TGTGCCAGCAGCTTGGCCGGGACAATAACGCTTAGTAGCACAGATACGCAGTATTTT. As protein: CASSLAGTITLSSTDTQYF.

The CDR3 loop reads CASSARVARDEQFF. CDR3 DNA sequence: TGCGCCAGCAGCGCCCGGGTCGCACGAGATGAGCAGTTCTTC. The gene calls are TRBV5-1 and TRBJ2-1; D is uncertain. The CDR3 spans 14 residues. V gave up 4 bases and J gave up 8 bases, with 16 bases separating them. CDR1 is SGHRS, CDR2 YFSETQ, per germline.

This chain links TRBV6-5 with TRBJ1-1; D is uncertain. This CDR3 contains 13 residues. V was clipped by 6 bases and J by 1 base, with 9 bases between them. Germline V gives CDR1 MNHEY, CDR2 SVGAGI. The CDR3 DNA reads TGTGCCAGCAGCCACAACCCGAACACTGAAGCTTTCTTT. As protein: CASSHNPNTEAFF.

This chain links TRBV11-2 with TRBJ1-1; D ambiguous. V dropped 0 bases and J dropped 5 bases, with 7 bases sitting between them. This CDR3 comprises 13 residues. From germline, CDR1 is SGHAT and CDR2 FQNNGV. The CDR3 DNA reads as TGTGCCAGCAGCTTAGAGAGGCGAACTGAAGCTTTCTTT. As protein: CASSLERRTEAFF.

J is TRBJ2-7 and V is TRBV5-3; D possibly corresponds to TRBD1 (6 bases). TRBV5-3 is flagged as an ORF with uncertain function. V was trimmed by 3 bases and J by 0 bases, leaving 25 bases between them. The CDR3 contains 19 residues. In DNA form, the CDR3 reads TGTGCCAGAAGCTCTATCTGGACAGCCTACTTATCAAGCTCCTACGAGCAGTACTTC. It specifies CARSSIWTAYLSSSYEQYF.

V gene TRBV27 combines with J gene TRBJ1-1; D may be TRBD1 (5 bases). The V end was cut by 6 bases, the J end by 0 bases, with 11 bases between. The CDR3 is 14 residues long. Germline lookup yields CDR1 MNHEY and CDR2 SMNVEV (reference sequence). Here the CDR3 reads CASRFSGLNTEAFF. The CDR3 nucleotides are TGTGCCAGCAGATTCTCAGGGCTGAACACTGAAGCTTTCTTT.

The genes are TRBV20-1 and TRBJ1-2; D is undetermined. Germline loops: CDR1 DFQATT, CDR2 SNEGSKA (reference sequence). The CDR3 extends over 11 amino acids. Trimming left V 5 bases short and J 8 bases short, with 12 bases between. The CDR3 DNA sequence: TGCAGTGCTTTCCCAGCGGTAGGCTACACCTTC. Its protein product is CSAFPAVGYTF.

The chain links TRBV19 to TRBJ2-6; D gene unclear. V dropped 6 bases and J dropped 0 bases, with 15 bases sitting between them. The V gene's germline CDR1 is LNHDA and CDR2 SQIVND (reference sequence). The CDR3 totals 17 residues. CDR3 amino acids: CASRKLRSDSGANVLTF. The CDR3 nucleotides are TGTGCCAGTAGGAAACTTCGGTCCGACTCTGGGGCCAACGTCCTGACTTTC.

This clone showed up just a few times. The V call is TRBV2, the J call TRBJ2-3, with a weak D call TRBD2 (5 bases). The length of the CDR3 is 14 residues. Trimming cost V 5 bases and J 0 bases, with 9 bases left between them. CDR1 SNHLY and CDR2 FYNNEI come from the germline V gene. The CDR3 nucleotides are TGTGCCAGCAGTCCCAGCGGTAGCACAGATACGCAGTATTTT. Translating it yields CASSPSGSTDTQYF.

The chain carries TRBV14 and TRBJ2-5; D is undetermined. The CDR3 totals 17 residues. V was cut by 1 base and J by 1 base, with 16 bases left in between. Germline V gives CDR1 SGHDN, CDR2 FVKESK. CDR3 residues: CASSQGVARPFQETQYF. The CDR3 DNA sequence: TGTGCCAGCAGCCAAGGGGTCGCCAGGCCGTTCCAAGAGACCCAGTACTTC.

The V gene is TRBV7-2, the J gene TRBJ1-2; 7 bases fit TRBD1. The CDR3 spans 15 residues. CDR1 and CDR2 from the germline V gene are SGHTA and FQGNSA. V was clipped by 4 bases and J by 3 bases; unmatched bases: 8. CDR3 protein: CASSWAGTDYYGYTF. CDR3 nucleotides: TGTGCCAGCAGCTGGGCCGGGACAGACTACTATGGCTACACCTTC.

This clone has more than one count but fewer than ten. The chain carries TRBV6-6 and TRBJ1-4; D unresolved. The CDR3 loop spans 13 amino acids. V shed 2 bases and J shed 8 bases, with 9 bases lying between them. Germline assignment: CDR1 MNHNY and CDR2 SVGAGI (reference sequence). The CDR3 DNA reads TGTGCCAGCAGTTACAGGTCGGGAGAAAAACTGTTTTTT. This gives the protein CASSYRSGEKLFF.

This sequence joins TRBV13 and TRBJ1-1; TRBD1 might be the D (5 bases). The CDR3 is 16 amino acids. Germline lookup yields CDR1 PRHDT and CDR2 FYEKMQ (reference sequence). With 6 bases removed from V and 2 bases from J, the gap between germline ends came to 19 bases. The CDR3 region has the DNA TGTGCCAGCAGTATACAAGGCGGCAGGGCAAACACTGAAGCTTTCTTT. Translation gives CASSIQGGRANTEAFF.

The chain has TRBV6-1 and TRBJ2-5; TRBD2 is a possible D gene (5 bases). This CDR3 is 13 amino acids long. V gave up 7 bases and J gave up 5 bases, with 14 bases separating them. Germline V gene lookup returns CDR1 MNHNS and CDR2 SASEGT. The CDR3 region has the DNA TGTGCCAGCATGAGCGTTAGAGGGGAGACCCAGTACTTC. Its translation: CASMSVRGETQYF.

This clone was found once. The chain employs TRBV15 and TRBJ1-5; D is ambiguous. V was cut by 0 bases and J by 3 bases, with 12 bases left in between. The CDR3 sequence is 16 residues long. Germline CDR1 LNHNV, CDR2 YYDKDF (reference sequence). DNA of the CDR3: TGTGCCACCAGCAGAGATCCCCGGACTTACAATCAGCCCCAGCATTTT. Translating it yields CATSRDPRTYNQPQHF.

The J gene is TRBJ1-1, the V gene TRBV5-1; D perhaps matches TRBD1 (6 bases). The V gene lost 4 bases and the J gene lost 3 bases, with 16 bases spanning the gap. Germline CDR1 SGHRS, CDR2 YFSETQ. CDR3 size: 15 residues. For the CDR3, the DNA is TGCGCCAGCAGCCCGGGGGGGGCGGGGCACACTGAAGCTTTCTTT. This codes for CASSPGGAGHTEAFF.

The chain employs TRBV7-2 and TRBJ2-3; D perhaps matches TRBD2 (6 bases). The CDR3 contains 14 residues. V lost 3 bases to trimming and J lost 0 bases, with 7 bases between them. CDR1 and CDR2 (germline): SGHTA, FQGNSA. CDR3 DNA sequence: TGTGCCAGCAGCTTGAGCGGGAGCACAGATACGCAGTATTTT. This translates into CASSLSGSTDTQYF.

The sample holds a few counts of this clone. The V and J genes are TRBV6-5 and TRBJ2-5; 10 nucleotides match TRBD1. The germline V gene encodes CDR1 MNHEY and CDR2 SVGAGI. V shed 6 bases and J 3 bases; nucleotides not matched to a gene: 4. This CDR3 has 14 residues. The CDR3 sequence: CASSRTGGEETQYF. Written as DNA, the CDR3 is TGTGCCAGCAGCCGGACAGGGGGAGAAGAGACCCAGTACTTC.